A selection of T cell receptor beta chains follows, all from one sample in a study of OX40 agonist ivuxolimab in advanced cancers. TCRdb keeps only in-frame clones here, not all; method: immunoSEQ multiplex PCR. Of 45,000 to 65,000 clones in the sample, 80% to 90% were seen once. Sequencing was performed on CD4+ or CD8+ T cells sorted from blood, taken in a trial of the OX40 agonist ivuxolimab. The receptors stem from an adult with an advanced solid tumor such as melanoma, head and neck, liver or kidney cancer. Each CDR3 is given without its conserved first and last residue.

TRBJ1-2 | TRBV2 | ASSEITNYGYT
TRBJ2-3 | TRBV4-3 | ASSQELAGDGNTQY
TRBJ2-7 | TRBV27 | ASSQTGRYEQY
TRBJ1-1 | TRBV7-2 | ASSPQGMATEAF
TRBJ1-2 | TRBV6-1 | ASSARQRGYT
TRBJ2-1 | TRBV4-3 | ASSHQLAGAYNEQF
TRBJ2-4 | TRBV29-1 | SVGRDIQY
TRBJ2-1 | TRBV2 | ASSQQTSGEF
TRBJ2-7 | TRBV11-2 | ASSSAVSQGTLSYEQY
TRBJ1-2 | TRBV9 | ASSAPSGDYGYT
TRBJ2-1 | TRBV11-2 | ASSLGTGRNEQF
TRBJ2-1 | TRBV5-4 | ASSLEAGSYNEQF
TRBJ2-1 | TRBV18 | ASSQTSGDNEQF
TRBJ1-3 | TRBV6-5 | ASRDRSSGNTIY
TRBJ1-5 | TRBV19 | ASKVGREFSNQPQH
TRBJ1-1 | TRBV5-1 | ASSLATGGLNTEAF
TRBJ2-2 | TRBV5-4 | ASSLDRNTGELF
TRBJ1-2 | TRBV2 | ASRPGQGGRGYT
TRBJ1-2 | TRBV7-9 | ASTPVLYGYT
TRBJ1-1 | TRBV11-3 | ASSLDGVNTEAF
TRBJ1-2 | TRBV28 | ASSLTGSHYGYT
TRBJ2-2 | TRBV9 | ASSGDVIRVNGGELF
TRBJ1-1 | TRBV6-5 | ASRLGGDTEAF
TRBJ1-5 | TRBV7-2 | ASSPRGDRISNQPQH
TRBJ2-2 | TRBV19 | ASCGTANTGELF
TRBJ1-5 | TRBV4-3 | ASSQEVGSNQPQH
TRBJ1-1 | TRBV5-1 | ASSGNAGSTEAF
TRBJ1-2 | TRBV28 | ASSLPQGNYGYT
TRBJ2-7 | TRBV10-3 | AITRDRRSNEQY
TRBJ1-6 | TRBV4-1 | ASSQNGQGAYFNSPLH
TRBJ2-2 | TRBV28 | ASSSPPGAGRLNTGELF
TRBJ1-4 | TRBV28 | ASSSWTSPTNEKLF
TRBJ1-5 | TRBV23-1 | ASSQNTAGPQH
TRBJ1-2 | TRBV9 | ASSSMTGAFGGYT